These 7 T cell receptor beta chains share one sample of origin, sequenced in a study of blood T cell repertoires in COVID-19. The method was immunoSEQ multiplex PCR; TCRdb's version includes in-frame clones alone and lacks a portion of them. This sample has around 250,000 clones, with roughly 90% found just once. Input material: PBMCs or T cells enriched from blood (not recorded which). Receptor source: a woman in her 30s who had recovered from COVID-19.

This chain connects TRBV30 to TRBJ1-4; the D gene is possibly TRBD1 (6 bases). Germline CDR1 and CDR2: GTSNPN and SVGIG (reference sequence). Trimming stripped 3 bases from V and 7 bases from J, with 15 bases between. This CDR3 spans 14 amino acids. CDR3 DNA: TGTGCCTGGAGGAGGGGGAGCGGTCGTGAAAAACTGTTTTTT. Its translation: CAWRRGSGREKLFF. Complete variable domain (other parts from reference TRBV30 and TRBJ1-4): SQTIHQWPATLVQPVGSPLSLECTVEGTSNPNLYWYRQAAGRGLQLLFYSVGIGQISSEVPQNLSASRPQDRQFILSSKKLLLSDSGFYLCAWRRGSGREKLFFGSGTQLSVL.

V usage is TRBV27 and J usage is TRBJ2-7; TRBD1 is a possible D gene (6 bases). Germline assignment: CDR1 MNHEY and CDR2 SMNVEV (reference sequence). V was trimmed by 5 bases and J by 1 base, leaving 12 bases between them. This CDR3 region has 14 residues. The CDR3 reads CASSPSTGSYEQYF. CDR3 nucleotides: TGTGCCAGCAGTCCCTCGACAGGATCCTACGAGCAGTACTTC.

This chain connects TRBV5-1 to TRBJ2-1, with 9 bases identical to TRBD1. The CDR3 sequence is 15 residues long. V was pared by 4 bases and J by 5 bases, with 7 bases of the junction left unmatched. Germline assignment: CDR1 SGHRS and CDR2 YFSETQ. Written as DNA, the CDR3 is TGCGCCAGCAGCAACTCCGGGACAGGGAACAATGAGCAGTTCTTC. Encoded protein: CASSNSGTGNNEQFF. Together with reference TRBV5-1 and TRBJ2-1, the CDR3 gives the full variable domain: KAGVTQTPRYLIKTRGQQVTLSCSPISGHRSVSWYQQTPGQGLQFLFEYFSETQRNKGNFPGRFSGRQFSNSRSEMNVSTLELGDSALYLCASSNSGTGNNEQFFGPGTRLTVL.

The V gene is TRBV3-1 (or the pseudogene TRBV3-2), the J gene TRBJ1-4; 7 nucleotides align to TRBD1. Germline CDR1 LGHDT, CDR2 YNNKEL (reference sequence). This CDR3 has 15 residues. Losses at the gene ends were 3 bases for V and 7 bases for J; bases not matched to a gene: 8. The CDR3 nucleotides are TGTGCCAGCAGCCAGCGGACAGGTAATTGTGAAAAACTGTTTTTT. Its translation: CASSQRTGNCEKLFF.

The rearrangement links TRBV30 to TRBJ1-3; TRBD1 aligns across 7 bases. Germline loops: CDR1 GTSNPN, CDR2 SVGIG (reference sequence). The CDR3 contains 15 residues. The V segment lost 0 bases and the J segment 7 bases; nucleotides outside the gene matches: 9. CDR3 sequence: CAWSVRGSWDNTIYF. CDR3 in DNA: TGTGCCTGGAGTGTCAGGGGGAGTTGGGATAACACCATATATTTT.

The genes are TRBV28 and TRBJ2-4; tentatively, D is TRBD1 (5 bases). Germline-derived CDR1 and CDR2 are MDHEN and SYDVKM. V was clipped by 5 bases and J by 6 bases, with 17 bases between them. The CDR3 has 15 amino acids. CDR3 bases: TGTGCCAGCAGTAGATTTCTGCAGGGTGCAAACATTCAGTACTTC. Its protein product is CASSRFLQGANIQYF.

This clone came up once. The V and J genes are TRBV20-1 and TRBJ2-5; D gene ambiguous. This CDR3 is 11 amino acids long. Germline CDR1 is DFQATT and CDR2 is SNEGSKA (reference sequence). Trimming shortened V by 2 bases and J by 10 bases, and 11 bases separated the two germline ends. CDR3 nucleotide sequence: TGCAGTGCTAGATACCTAGAGGTCCAGTACTTC. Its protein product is CSARYLEVQYF.